One and the same sample provided the 20 T cell receptor beta chains below, sequenced in a study of response to subunit inactivated influenza vaccine. TCRdb itself ran the RT-PCR reads through MiXCR, one entry per CDR3 protein. The data show approximately 290,000 distinct CDR3 sequences, with approximately 23% seen just once and under 13% held by the top ten. Sample: PBMCs from blood, taken 21 months after vaccination. Source of these receptors: a man aged 50-75 years who received an inactivated influenza vaccine.

This clonotype was counted between two and nine times. The genes are TRBV20-1 and TRBJ2-3, with 7 bases identical to TRBD1. Germline V CDR1 and CDR2: DFQATT, SNEGSKA (reference sequence). The CDR3 runs 13 residues. With V trimmed by 3 bases and J by 4 bases, 4 bases remained unmatched. DNA for the CDR3: TGCAGTGCTAGTCGAGGGGGCCCAGATACGCAGTATTTT. Its translation is CSASRGGPDTQYF.

This clonotype has only a few counts. The chain couples TRBV20-1 to TRBJ1-2; TRBD1 aligns across 11 bases. J lost 6 bases, V lost 2 bases, and 8 bases had no gene match. Germline V lookup: CDR1 DFQATT, CDR2 SNEGSKA (reference sequence). The CDR3 totals 15 residues. CDR3 amino acids: CSARIRTGGSNGYTF. The CDR3 bases are TGCAGTGCTAGAATCCGGACAGGGGGCAGCAATGGCTACACCTTC.

The chain carries TRBV20-1 and TRBJ2-1; the D gene could be TRBD1 or TRBD2 (6 bases each). CDR3 length equals 15 residues. CDR1 and CDR2 from the germline V gene are DFQATT and SNEGSKA (reference sequence). V was cut by 4 bases and J by 2 bases, with 15 bases left in between. The CDR3 loop reads CSAKIGGSAYNEQFF. The CDR3 nucleotides are TGCAGTGCTAAAATAGGGGGGAGCGCCTACAATGAGCAGTTCTTC.

This clonotype has only a few counts. This chain links TRBV12-3 or TRBV12-4 with TRBJ1-1; tentative D call: TRBD1 (6 bases). Trimming removed 6 bases from V and 0 bases from J, with 20 bases in between. The CDR3 spans 17 residues. The CDR3 DNA reads TGTGCCAGCAGGCGACCAAAGGGACACTCCATGAACACTGAAGCTTTCTTT. Translated: CASRRPKGHSMNTEAFF.

This clonotype was counted only a few times. This chain connects TRBV12-3 or TRBV12-4 to TRBJ2-3; D gene uncertain. V dropped 4 bases and J dropped 4 bases, with 3 bases sitting between them. The CDR3 is 11 amino acids. The CDR3 DNA follows: TGTGCCAGCAGTTCTCCAGATACGCAGTATTTT. It encodes CASSSPDTQYF.

This clonotype was counted a single time. V gene TRBV3-1 combines with J gene TRBJ2-1; TRBD1 is a possible D gene (6 bases). The CDR3 totals 16 residues. Germline V gene sequence: CDR1 LGHDT, CDR2 YNNKEL (reference sequence). The V end was cut by 2 bases, the J end by 0 bases, with 11 bases between. This CDR3 reads CASSQSSRGSYNEQFF. The DNA of the CDR3 is TGTGCCAGCAGCCAAAGCTCCAGGGGCTCCTACAATGAGCAGTTCTTC.

The chain carries TRBV28 and TRBJ2-7, with TRBD1 matching 10 bases. Germline CDR1 and CDR2: MDHEN and SYDVKM. CDR3 length: 14 residues. V was pared by 6 bases and J by 3 bases, with 5 bases of the junction left unmatched. CDR3: CASRGGTGVYEQYF. Here the CDR3 DNA reads TGTGCCAGCAGAGGGGGGACAGGGGTCTACGAGCAGTACTTC.

This clonotype has a handful of counts. The rearrangement uses TRBV29-1 and TRBJ2-3; D remains ambiguous. Germline-derived CDR1 and CDR2 are SQVTM and ANQGSEA. CDR3 length equals 10 residues. With 4 bases removed from V and 5 bases from J, the gap between germline ends came to 4 bases. The CDR3 loop reads CSVGVDTQYF. The CDR3 nucleotides read TGCAGCGTTGGAGTAGATACGCAGTATTTT.

The genes are TRBV20-1 and TRBJ2-3, with TRBD2 matching 9 bases. J gave up 8 bases and V 6 bases, and 9 bases lay outside the gene matches. Germline V lookup: CDR1 DFQATT, CDR2 SNEGSKA (reference sequence). The CDR3 extends over 13 amino acids. The CDR3 DNA reads as TGCAGTGCCCTCATTAGCGGGAGTGGTACGCAGTATTTT. Protein sequence: CSALISGSGTQYF.

This clonotype turned up a few times. The chain recombines TRBV12-3 or TRBV12-4 with TRBJ1-2; D not certain. V shed 7 bases and J shed 0 bases, with 15 bases lying between them. The CDR3 is 15 amino acids. As DNA, the CDR3 is TGTGCCAGCACCCGGGCGGGCCCTGCTAACTATGGCTACACCTTC. Protein product: CASTRAGPANYGYTF.

V is TRBV12-3 or TRBV12-4 and J is TRBJ2-3, with a tentative D call TRBD2 (5 bases). CDR3 length equals 13 residues. Trimming stripped 6 bases from V and 5 bases from J, with 12 bases between. The CDR3 sequence is CASRELVLDTQYF. CDR3 bases: TGTGCCAGCAGAGAACTAGTCTTAGATACGCAGTATTTT.

This clonotype was seen more than once but under ten times. The V gene is TRBV5-1, the J gene TRBJ1-5; 7 positions agree with TRBD1. Germline values: CDR1 SGHRS, CDR2 YFSETQ. CDR3 length: 15 amino acids. V trimming: 0 bases; J trimming: 7 bases; junction bases outside the gene matches: 7. This CDR3 is CASSLEGTEYQPQHF. In nucleotides, the CDR3 is TGCGCCAGCAGCTTGGAAGGGACAGAATACCAGCCCCAGCATTTT.

This clonotype was detected only a few times. CDR3 in amino acids: CASSYATGSASTEAFF. The CDR3, as DNA: TGTGCCAGCAGTTACGCAACGGGGAGCGCGAGCACTGAAGCTTTCTTT. V gene TRBV6-2 or TRBV6-3 combines with J gene TRBJ1-1; no definite D call. Germline CDR1 is MNHEY and CDR2 is SVGEGT. Trimming left V 2 bases short and J 4 bases short, with 17 bases between. CDR3 length: 16 residues.

This clonotype was detected only a few times. The chain has TRBV10-3 and TRBJ1-4, with D possibly TRBD1 on 5 matching bases. The CDR3 is 15 residues long. The germline gives CDR1 ENHRY, CDR2 SYGVKD. Trimming stripped 0 bases from V and 5 bases from J, with 10 bases between. Here the CDR3 DNA reads TGTGCCATCAGTGAGTCACAGGTTGGGAATGAAAAACTGTTTTTT. It translates to CAISESQVGNEKLFF.

Only a few counts were recorded for this clonotype. The chain recombines TRBV28 with TRBJ1-2, with TRBD1 identical over 7 bases. This CDR3 is 13 amino acids long. Losses at the gene ends were 6 bases for V and 5 bases for J; bases not matched to a gene: 6. Germline loops: CDR1 MDHEN, CDR2 SYDVKM. CDR3 coding DNA: TGTGCCAGCAGGGTAGGGGGCGCGTATGGCTACACCTTC. This encodes CASRVGGAYGYTF.

The rearrangement links TRBV4-3 to TRBJ2-7, with 9 bases that match TRBD1. The CDR3 consists of 15 residues. The junction had 7 bases not matched to a gene; V was cut back by 3 bases and J by 4 bases. CDR1 and CDR2 from the germline V gene are LGHNA and YSLEER. CDR3: CASSQTQGAKYEQYF. CDR3 DNA sequence: TGCGCCAGCAGCCAGACACAGGGGGCAAAGTACGAGCAGTACTTC.

The chain is built from TRBV7-2 and TRBJ2-1; 10 positions match TRBD2. V was clipped by 3 bases and J by 2 bases; unmatched bases: 1. CDR3 length: 15 amino acids. The germline CDR1 and CDR2 sequences are SGHTA and FQGNSA. In DNA, the CDR3 is TGTGCCAGCAGCTTGCTAGCGGGGGCCTACAATGAGCAGTTCTTC. Protein sequence: CASSLLAGAYNEQFF.

The chain links TRBV24-1 to TRBJ2-1; 13 positions match TRBD2. Trimming took 5 bases from V and 6 from J; bases not matched to a gene: 9. This CDR3 has 17 amino acids. CDR1 and CDR2 (germline): KGHDR, SFDVKD. CDR3 amino acids: CATSGFSTSGGSNEQFF. As DNA, the CDR3 is TGTGCCACCAGTGGTTTCTCGACTAGCGGGGGGAGCAATGAGCAGTTCTTC.

This clonotype was counted only a few times. This sequence joins TRBV12-3 or TRBV12-4 and TRBJ2-3; 9 nucleotides align to TRBD1. The ends lost 6 bases at V and 0 bases at J; junction bases unmatched: 1. The CDR3 is 14 residues long. The CDR3, as DNA: TGTGCCAGCAGCGGGACAGGGAGCACAGATACGCAGTATTTT. Amino acids: CASSGTGSTDTQYF.

The rearrangement uses TRBV28 and TRBJ1-1, with TRBD1 as a possible D gene (6 bases). Germline V gives CDR1 MDHEN, CDR2 SYDVKM. Trimming stripped 4 bases from V and 14 bases from J, with 14 bases between. The CDR3 runs to 11 residues. CDR3 region: CASSSLRTAFF. CDR3 nucleotides: TGTGCCAGCAGTTCGCTCCGGACAGCCTTCTTT.